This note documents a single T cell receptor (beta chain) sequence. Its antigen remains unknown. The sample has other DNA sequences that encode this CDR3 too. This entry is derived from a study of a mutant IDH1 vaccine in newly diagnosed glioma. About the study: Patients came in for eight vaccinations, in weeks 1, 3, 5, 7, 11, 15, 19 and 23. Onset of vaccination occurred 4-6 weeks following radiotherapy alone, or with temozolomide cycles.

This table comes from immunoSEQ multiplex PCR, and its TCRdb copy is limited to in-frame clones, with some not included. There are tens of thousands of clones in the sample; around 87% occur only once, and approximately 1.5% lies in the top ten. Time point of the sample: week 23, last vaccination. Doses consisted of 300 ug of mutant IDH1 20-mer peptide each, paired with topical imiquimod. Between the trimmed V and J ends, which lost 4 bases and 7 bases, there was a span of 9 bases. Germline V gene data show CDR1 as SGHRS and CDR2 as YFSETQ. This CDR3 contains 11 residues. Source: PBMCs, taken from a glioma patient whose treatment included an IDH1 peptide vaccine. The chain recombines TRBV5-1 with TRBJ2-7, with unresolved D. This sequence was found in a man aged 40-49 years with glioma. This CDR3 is CASSLDVEQYF. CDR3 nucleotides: TGCGCCAGCAGCCTGGATGTAGAGCAGTACTTC.